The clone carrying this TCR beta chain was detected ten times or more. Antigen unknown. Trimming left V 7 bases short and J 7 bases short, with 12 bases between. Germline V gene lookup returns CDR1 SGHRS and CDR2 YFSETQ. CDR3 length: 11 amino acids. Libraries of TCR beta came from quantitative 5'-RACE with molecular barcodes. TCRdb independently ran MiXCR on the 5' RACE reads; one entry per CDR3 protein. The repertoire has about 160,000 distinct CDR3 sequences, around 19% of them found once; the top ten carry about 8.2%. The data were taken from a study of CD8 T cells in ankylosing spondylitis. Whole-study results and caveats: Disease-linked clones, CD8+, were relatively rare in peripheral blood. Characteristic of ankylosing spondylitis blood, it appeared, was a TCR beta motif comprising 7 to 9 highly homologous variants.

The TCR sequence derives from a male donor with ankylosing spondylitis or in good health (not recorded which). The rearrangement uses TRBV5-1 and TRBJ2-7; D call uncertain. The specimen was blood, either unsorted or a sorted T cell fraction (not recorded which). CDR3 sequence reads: CASADGREQYF. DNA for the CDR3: TGCGCCAGCGCCGATGGAAGGGAGCAGTACTTC.